This T cell receptor (beta chain) emerged from a study of human T cells and chemical hapten exposure. Across the whole study: In the sensitization step, 2% DPC was placed on approximately 2 cm by approximately 2 cm of upper inner arm skin. Patients were mainly female, each with alopecia areata, totalis or universalis.

As the library was built, unique molecular identifiers were attached to individual cDNA molecules. From the RACE reads, TCRdb called clonotypes with MiXCR, one entry per CDR3 protein. The data show 150,000 to 200,000 distinct CDR3 sequences, more than 25% seen once. Sample time point: pre-sensitization, week 0. The treatment was: therapeutic diphenylcyclopropenone sensitization with weekly scalp DPC. To note about this clonotype: Antigen specificity is unknown.

Study results and limitations: PT1 expanded TCR counts correlated positively with patch test score.

The CDR3 totals 11 residues. Trimming took off 4 bases at V and 3 bases at J, with 3 bases between the two ends. CDR1 and CDR2 (germline): MDHEN, SYDVKM. The rearrangement uses TRBV28 and TRBJ2-5; no firm D call. The sequence derives from a woman aged 25 to 45 with alopecia areata. Some clones in this sample may be carry-over from other donors' samples. The starting material was whole blood, obtained in connection with sensitization to the hapten diphenylcyclopropenone (DPC). CDR3 residues: CASSSEETQYF. The CDR3 DNA is TGTGCCAGCAGTTCCGAAGAGACCCAGTACTTC.